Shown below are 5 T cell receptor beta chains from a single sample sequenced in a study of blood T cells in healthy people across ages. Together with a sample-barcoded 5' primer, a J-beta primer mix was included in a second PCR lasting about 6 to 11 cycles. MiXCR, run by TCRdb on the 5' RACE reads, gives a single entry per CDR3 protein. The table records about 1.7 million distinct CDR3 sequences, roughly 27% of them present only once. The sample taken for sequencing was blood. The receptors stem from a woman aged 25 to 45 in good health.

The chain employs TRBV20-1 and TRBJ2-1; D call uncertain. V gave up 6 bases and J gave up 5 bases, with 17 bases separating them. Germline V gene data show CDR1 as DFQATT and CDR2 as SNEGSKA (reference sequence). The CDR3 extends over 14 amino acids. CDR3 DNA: TGCAGTGCCCCCTCCCTCCTAACTAACAATGAGCAGTTCTTC. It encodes CSAPSLLTNNEQFF.

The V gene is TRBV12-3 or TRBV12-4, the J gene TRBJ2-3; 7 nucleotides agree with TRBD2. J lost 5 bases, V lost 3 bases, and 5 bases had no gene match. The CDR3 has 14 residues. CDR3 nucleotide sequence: TGTGCCAGCAGTTTGGGAGGGCGGAAAGATACGCAGTATTTT. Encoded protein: CASSLGGRKDTQYF.

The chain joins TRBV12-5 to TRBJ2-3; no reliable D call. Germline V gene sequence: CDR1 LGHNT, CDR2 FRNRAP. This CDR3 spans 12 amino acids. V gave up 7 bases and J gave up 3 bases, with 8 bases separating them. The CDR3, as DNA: TGTGCTAGTGCCCCTAGTACAGATACGCAGTATTTT. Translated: CASAPSTDTQYF.

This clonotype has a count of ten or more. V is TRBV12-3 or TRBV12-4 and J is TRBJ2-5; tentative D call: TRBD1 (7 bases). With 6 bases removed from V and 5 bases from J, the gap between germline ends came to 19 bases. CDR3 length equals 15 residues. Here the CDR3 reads CASSYFRGAAETQYF. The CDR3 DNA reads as TGTGCCAGCAGCTATTTCAGGGGGGCAGCGGAGACCCAGTACTTC.

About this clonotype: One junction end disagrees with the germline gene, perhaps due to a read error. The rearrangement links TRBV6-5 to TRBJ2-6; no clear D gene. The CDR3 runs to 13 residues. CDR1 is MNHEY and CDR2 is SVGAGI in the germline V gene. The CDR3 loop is CTSSYSGANVLTF. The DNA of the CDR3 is TGTACCAGCAGTTACTCGGGGGCCAACGTCCTGACTTTC.